These T cell receptor beta chains were read from a single sample in a study of identical twins. Using its own MiXCR run on the 5' RACE reads, TCRdb lists one record per CDR3 protein. The table shows roughly 1.6 million distinct CDR3 sequences, with 25% to 35% occurring only once. The specimen was cord blood. Source of these receptors: a newborn girl in good health. Both conserved end residues are part of each CDR3. A D gene is named only where the DNA matches it firmly. A row's size may be missing; if present it is once, few, many or a size class.

v_gene: TRBV24-1
d_gene: -
j_gene: TRBJ2-1
abundance: -
CDR3aa: CATSDLTSRGYNEQFF
CDR3nt: TGTGCCACCAGTGATCTCACTAGCCGAGGGTACAATGAGCAGTTCTTC

v_gene: TRBV4-2
d_gene: -
j_gene: TRBJ2-5
abundance: -
CDR3aa: CASSQVKGGETQYF
CDR3nt: TGTGCCAGCAGCCAAGTTAAGGGGGGGGAGACCCAGTACTTC

v_gene: TRBV7-2
d_gene: -
j_gene: TRBJ2-3
abundance: many
CDR3aa: CASSLAGASSTDTQYF
CDR3nt: TGTGCCAGCAGCTTAGCGGGGGCTAGTAGCACAGATACGCAGTATTTT

v_gene: TRBV5-6
d_gene: TRBD1
j_gene: TRBJ2-5
abundance: few
CDR3aa: CASSQTGRGQAQYF
CDR3nt: TGTGCCAGCAGTCAAACTGGCAGAGGACAGGCCCAGTACTTC

v_gene: TRBV3-1
d_gene: -
j_gene: TRBJ2-7
abundance: few
CDR3aa: CASSQESPLARVHEQYF
CDR3nt: TGTGCCAGCAGCCAAGAGAGCCCGCTAGCAAGAGTCCACGAGCAGTACTTC

v_gene: TRBV5-6
d_gene: -
j_gene: TRBJ2-6
abundance: few
CDR3aa: CASSSRFSGANVLTF
CDR3nt: TGTGCCAGCAGCTCAAGGTTCTCTGGGGCCAACGTCCTGACTTTC

v_gene: TRBV11-2
d_gene: TRBD2
j_gene: TRBJ2-3
abundance: -
CDR3aa: CASSHRTSGGEGTYTQYF
CDR3nt: TGTGCCAGCAGCCATCGGACTAGCGGGGGGGAGGGGACATATACGCAGTATTTT

v_gene: TRBV20-1
d_gene: TRBD2
j_gene: TRBJ2-7
abundance: few
CDR3aa: CSARAPTSGITYEQYF
CDR3nt: TGCAGTGCTAGAGCCCCGACTAGCGGGATTACCTACGAGCAGTACTTC

v_gene: TRBV27
d_gene: -
j_gene: TRBJ2-7
abundance: -
CDR3aa: CASSIFLGYEQYF
CDR3nt: TGTGCCAGCAGCATCTTCCTGGGCTACGAGCAGTACTTC

v_gene: TRBV18
d_gene: -
j_gene: TRBJ1-4
abundance: -
CDR3aa: CASSRGPDEKLFF
CDR3nt: TGTGCCAGCTCACGAGGGCCGGATGAAAAACTGTTTTTT

v_gene: TRBV27
d_gene: -
j_gene: TRBJ2-5
abundance: few
CDR3aa: CASSSHVVETQYF
CDR3nt: TGTGCCAGCAGTTCCCATGTCGTGGAGACCCAGTACTTC

v_gene: TRBV12-3/TRBV12-4
d_gene: -
j_gene: TRBJ2-7
abundance: -
CDR3aa: CASSRTGGRIRNNEQYF
CDR3nt: TGTGCCAGCAGCCGGACGGGGGGCAGGATTCGAAACAATGAGCAGTACTTC

v_gene: TRBV3-1
d_gene: -
j_gene: TRBJ2-3
abundance: once
CDR3aa: CASSEEVLFRPARPTDTQYF
CDR3nt: TGTGCCAGCAGCGAAGAGGTTCTTTTTCGGCCAGCCCGCCCCACAGATACGCAGTATTTT

v_gene: TRBV11-2
d_gene: TRBD1
j_gene: TRBJ2-1
abundance: few
CDR3aa: CASRPSGGARVNEQFF
CDR3nt: TGTGCCAGCAGACCTTCAGGGGGCGCTCGGGTGAATGAGCAGTTCTTC

v_gene: TRBV3-1
d_gene: TRBD2
j_gene: TRBJ2-4
abundance: -
CDR3aa: CASSQDPGGAENIQYF
CDR3nt: TGTGCCAGCAGCCAAGATCCGGGAGGAGCCGAAAACATTCAGTACTTC

v_gene: TRBV4-2
d_gene: TRBD1
j_gene: TRBJ1-2
abundance: -
CDR3aa: CASSRSDRGRSYGYTF
CDR3nt: TGTGCCAGCAGCCGCTCGGACAGGGGGCGATCCTATGGCTACACCTTC

v_gene: TRBV19
d_gene: -
j_gene: TRBJ2-7
abundance: few
CDR3aa: CASSIVASSYEQYF
CDR3nt: TGTGCCAGTAGTATAGTGGCTAGCTCTTACGAGCAGTACTTC

v_gene: TRBV20-1
d_gene: TRBD1
j_gene: TRBJ1-5
abundance: few
CDR3aa: CSARSGTGFQPQHF
CDR3nt: TGCAGTGCTAGATCGGGGACAGGCTTTCAGCCCCAGCATTTT

v_gene: TRBV7-6
d_gene: -
j_gene: TRBJ2-7
abundance: -
CDR3aa: CASSFEWGGYEQYF
CDR3nt: TGTGCCAGCAGCTTTGAATGGGGCGGCTACGAGCAGTACTTC

v_gene: TRBV6-1
d_gene: -
j_gene: TRBJ2-5
abundance: few
CDR3aa: CASSNSGGKATQYF
CDR3nt: TGTGCCAGCAGCAACTCGGGGGGCAAAGCGACCCAGTACTTC

v_gene: TRBV12-5
d_gene: -
j_gene: TRBJ1-1
abundance: few
CDR3aa: CASGLGEGRGNTEAFF
CDR3nt: TGTGCTAGTGGTTTGGGAGAGGGGAGGGGGAACACTGAAGCTTTCTTT

v_gene: TRBV15
d_gene: -
j_gene: TRBJ2-1
abundance: -
CDR3aa: CATRSSLAPTYNEQFF
CDR3nt: TGTGCCACCCGCAGCTCCTTAGCGCCTACCTACAATGAGCAGTTCTTC

v_gene: TRBV29-1
d_gene: -
j_gene: TRBJ2-2
abundance: -
CDR3aa: CSGYADRELFF
CDR3nt: TGCAGCGGTTACGCAGACAGGGAGCTGTTTTTT

v_gene: TRBV11-1
d_gene: TRBD2
j_gene: TRBJ2-1
abundance: -
CDR3aa: CASSPIAGGLDEQFF
CDR3nt: TGTGCCAGCAGCCCCATAGCGGGGGGGCTGGATGAGCAGTTCTTC

v_gene: TRBV20-1
d_gene: TRBD2
j_gene: TRBJ2-3
abundance: few
CDR3aa: CSAGTRNTDTQYF
CDR3nt: TGCAGTGCTGGGACTAGGAACACAGATACGCAGTATTTT

v_gene: TRBV15
d_gene: TRBD1
j_gene: TRBJ1-4
abundance: -
CDR3aa: CATSTTRGTGIEKLFF
CDR3nt: TGTGCCACCAGCACTACAAGAGGGACAGGGATAGAAAAACTGTTTTTT

v_gene: TRBV2
d_gene: TRBD1
j_gene: TRBJ2-7
abundance: -
CDR3aa: CASSGTGQLQYF
CDR3nt: TGTGCCAGCAGTGGGACGGGACAGCTCCAGTACTTC

v_gene: TRBV12-3/TRBV12-4
d_gene: TRBD2
j_gene: TRBJ2-3
abundance: -
CDR3aa: CASSFGGSGRDTQYF
CDR3nt: TGTGCCAGCAGTTTCGGCGGGAGCGGTCGAGATACGCAGTATTTT